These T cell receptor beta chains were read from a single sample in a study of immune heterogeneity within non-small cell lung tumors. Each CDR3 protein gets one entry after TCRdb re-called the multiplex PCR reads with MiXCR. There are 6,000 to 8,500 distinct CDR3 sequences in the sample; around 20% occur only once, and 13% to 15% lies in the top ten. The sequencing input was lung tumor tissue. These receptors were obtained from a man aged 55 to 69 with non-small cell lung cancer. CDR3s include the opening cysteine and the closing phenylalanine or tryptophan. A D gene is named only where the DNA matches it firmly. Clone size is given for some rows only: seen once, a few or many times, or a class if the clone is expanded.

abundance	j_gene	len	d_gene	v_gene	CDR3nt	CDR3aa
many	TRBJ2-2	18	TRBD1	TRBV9	TGTGCCAGCAGCTTCCGGACAGGGGGCACTGGGAACACCGGGGAGCTGTTTTTT	CASSFRTGGTGNTGELFF
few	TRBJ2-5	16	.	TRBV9	TGTGCCAGCAGCGGACCCCTGGCGGGTGGAGGGGAGACCCAGTACTTC	CASSGPLAGGGETQYF
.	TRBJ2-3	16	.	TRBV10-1	TGCGCCAGCAGTGATCTAACGGGGAGAAGCACAGATACGCTATATTTT	CASSDLTGRSTDTLYF
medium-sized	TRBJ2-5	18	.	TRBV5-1	TGCGCCAGCAGCTCGGGTTTTTTGGATAGGGGAGTGTCAGAGACCCAGTACTTC	CASSSGFLDRGVSETQYF
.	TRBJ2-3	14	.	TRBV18	TGTGCCAGCTCACCGCAGAGTAGCACAGATACGCAGTATTTT	CASSPQSSTDTQYF
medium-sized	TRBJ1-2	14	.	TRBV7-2	TGTGCCAGCAGCTTAGGTCCGGGCGGACTTGAGGGGACCTTC	CASSLGPGGLEGTF
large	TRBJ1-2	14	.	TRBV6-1	TGTGCCAGCAGTCCTGGGACGAACTACTATGGCTACACCTTC	CASSPGTNYYGYTF
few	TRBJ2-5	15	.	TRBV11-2	TGTGCCAGCAGCTTAGATCCCCCCCCCTGGGAGACCCAGTGCTTC	CASSLDPPPWETQCF
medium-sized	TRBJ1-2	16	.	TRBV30	TGTGCCTGGAGTGACGAGTTGGGCAGGGACTTCTATGGCTACACCTTC	CAWSDELGRDFYGYTF
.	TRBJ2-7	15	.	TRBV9	TGTGCCAGCAGCGTATCTACGGATTTCCCCTACGATCAGTATTTC	CASSVSTDFPYDQYF
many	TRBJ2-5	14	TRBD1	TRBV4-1	TGCGCCAGCAGCCAGACAGGGTACCAAGAGACCCAGTACTTC	CASSQTGYQETQYF
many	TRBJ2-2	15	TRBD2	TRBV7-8	TGTGCCAGCAGCTTAATAGCGGGGTACACCGGGGAGCTGTTTTTT	CASSLIAGYTGELFF
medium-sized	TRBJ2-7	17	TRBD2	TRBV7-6	TGTGCCAGCAGCCCGCGAGGTGGTGGGAGGGCGAACTACGAGCAGTACTTC	CASSPRGGGRANYEQYF
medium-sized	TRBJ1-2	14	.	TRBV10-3	TGTGCCATCAGTGAGTTAACCGAGAACTATGGCTACACCTTC	CAISELTENYGYTF
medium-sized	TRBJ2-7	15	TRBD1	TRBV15	TGTGCCACCAGCAGAGCCAGGACAGGAGGCTACGAGCAGTACTTC	CATSRARTGGYEQYF
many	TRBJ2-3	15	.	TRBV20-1	TGCAGTGCTCGACATAGGGGGGGTAGAACAGATACGCAGTATTTT	CSARHRGGRTDTQYF
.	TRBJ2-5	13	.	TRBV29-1	TGCAGCGTTTACGGCGGTGCTAGAGAGACCCAGTACTTC	CSVYGGARETQYF
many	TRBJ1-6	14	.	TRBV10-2	TGCGCCAGCAGCTCAGTGAAAGGGAGTTCACCCCTCCACTTT	CASSSVKGSSPLHF
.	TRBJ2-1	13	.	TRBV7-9	TGTGCCGAAGAGGGGGACCCCTACAATGAGCAGTTATTC	CAEEGDPYNEQLF
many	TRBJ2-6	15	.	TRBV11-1	TGTGCCAGCAGCTTGGGACGGGTAAGGGCCAACGTCCTGACTTTC	CASSLGRVRANVLTF
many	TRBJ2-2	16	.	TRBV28	TGTGCCAGCAGTTTATCTCATACAGCGAACACCGGGGAGCTGTTTTTT	CASSLSHTANTGELFF
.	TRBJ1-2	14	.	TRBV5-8	TGTGCCAGAAGCGATAAAGCAGGATTGGCTGGCTACACCTTC	CARSDKAGLAGYTF
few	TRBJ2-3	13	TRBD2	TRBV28	TGTGCCACTTCTAGCGGGAGCGCAGATACGCAGTATTTT	CATSSGSADTQYF
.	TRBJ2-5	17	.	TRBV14	TGTGCCAGCAGCCAAGAAGTTGGGTTGGGGAGGTCGGAGACCCAGTACTTC	CASSQEVGLGRSETQYF
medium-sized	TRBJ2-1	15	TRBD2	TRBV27	TGTGCCAGCAGCCCCCTAGCGGGCGCGAACAATGAGCAGTTCTTC	CASSPLAGANNEQFF
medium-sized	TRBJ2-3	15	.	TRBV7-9	TGTGCCAGCAGCGACTCCGCGTACAGAACAGATACGCAGTATTTT	CASSDSAYRTDTQYF
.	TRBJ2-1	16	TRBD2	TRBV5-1	TGCGCCAGCAGCTTGGAGGGGACTAGCGCATACAATGAGCAGTTCTTC	CASSLEGTSAYNEQFF
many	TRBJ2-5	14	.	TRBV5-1	TGCGCCAGCAGCCCCGGTTTAGTCCAAGAGACCCAGTACTTC	CASSPGLVQETQYF
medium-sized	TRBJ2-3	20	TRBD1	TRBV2	TGTGCCAGCAGTGACTCCGGGACAGGGGGCATCCATGGATCTCCAGATACGCAGTATTTT	CASSDSGTGGIHGSPDTQYF
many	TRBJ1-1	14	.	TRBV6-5	TGTGCCAGCAGTTACAGACCCGTGAACACTGAAGCTTTCTTT	CASSYRPVNTEAFF
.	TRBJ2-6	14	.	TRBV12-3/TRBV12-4	TGTGCCAGCAGTTTAGGCTCTGGGGCAAAAGTCCTGGCTTTC	CASSLGSGAKVLAF
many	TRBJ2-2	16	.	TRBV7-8	TGTGCCAGCAGCTTAGAGACTGGCTCGAACACCGGGGAGCTGTTTTTT	CASSLETGSNTGELFF
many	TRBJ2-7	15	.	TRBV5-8	TGTGCCAGCACAACCGACGGGACCCCCTCGCGGGAGCAGTACTTC	CASTTDGTPSREQYF
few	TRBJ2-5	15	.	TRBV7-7	TGTGCTAGCAGCTTGAGGACGGACATTCAAGAGACCCAGTACTTC	CASSLRTDIQETQYF
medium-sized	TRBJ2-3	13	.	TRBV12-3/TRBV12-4	TGTGCCAGCAGTTTAGAGAGGGTTGGGACGCAGTATTTT	CASSLERVGTQYF